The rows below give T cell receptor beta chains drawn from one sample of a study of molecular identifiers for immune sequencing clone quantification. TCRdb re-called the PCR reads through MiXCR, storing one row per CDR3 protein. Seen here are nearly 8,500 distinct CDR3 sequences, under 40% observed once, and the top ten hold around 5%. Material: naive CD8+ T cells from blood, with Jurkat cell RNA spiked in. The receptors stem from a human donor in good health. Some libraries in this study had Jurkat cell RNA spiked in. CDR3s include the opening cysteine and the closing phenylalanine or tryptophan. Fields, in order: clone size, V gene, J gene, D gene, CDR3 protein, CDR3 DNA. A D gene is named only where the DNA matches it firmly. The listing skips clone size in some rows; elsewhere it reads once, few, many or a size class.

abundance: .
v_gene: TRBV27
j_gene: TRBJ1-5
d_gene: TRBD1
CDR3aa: CASSLGGYSNQPQHF
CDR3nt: TGTGCCAGCAGCCTAGGGGGCTATAGCAATCAGCCCCAGCATTTT

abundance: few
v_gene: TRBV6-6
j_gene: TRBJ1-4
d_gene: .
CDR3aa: CASSYSNGGNEKLFF
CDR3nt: TGTGCCAGCAGTTACTCGAATGGTGGAAATGAAAAACTGTTTTTT

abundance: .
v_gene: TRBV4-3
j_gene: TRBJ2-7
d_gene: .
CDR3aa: CASSQDRWGTYEQYF
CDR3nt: TGCGCCAGCAGCCAAGATAGATGGGGGACGTACGAGCAGTACTTC

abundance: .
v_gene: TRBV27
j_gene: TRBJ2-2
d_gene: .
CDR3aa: CASSLLGGRRTGELFF
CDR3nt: TGTGCCAGCAGTCTTCTTGGAGGGAGACGGACCGGGGAGCTGTTTTTT

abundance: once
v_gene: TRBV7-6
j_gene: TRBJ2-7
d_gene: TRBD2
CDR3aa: CAGSFGLAGVEEQYF
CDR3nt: TGTGCCGGCAGCTTCGGACTAGCGGGTGTGGAAGAGCAGTACTTC

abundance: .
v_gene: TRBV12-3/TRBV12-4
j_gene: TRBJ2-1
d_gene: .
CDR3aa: CASSPVSSYNEQFF
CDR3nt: TGTGCCAGCAGCCCCGTCAGCTCCTACAATGAGCAGTTCTTC

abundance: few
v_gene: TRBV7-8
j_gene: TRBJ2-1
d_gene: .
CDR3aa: CASSLLAYNEQFF
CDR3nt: TGTGCCAGCAGCTTACTAGCTTACAATGAGCAGTTCTTC

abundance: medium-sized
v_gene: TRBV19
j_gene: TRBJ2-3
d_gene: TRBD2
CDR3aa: CASSITSGTLDTQYF
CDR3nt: TGTGCCAGTAGTATTACCAGCGGGACGCTAGATACGCAGTATTTT

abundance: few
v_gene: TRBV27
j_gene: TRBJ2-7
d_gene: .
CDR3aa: CASTSSGGREQYF
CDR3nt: TGTGCCAGCACCTCAAGTGGGGGGCGCGAGCAGTACTTC

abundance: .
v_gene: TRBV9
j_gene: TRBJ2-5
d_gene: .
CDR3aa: CASSADSGQETQYF
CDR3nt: TGTGCCAGCAGCGCGGACAGTGGACAGGAGACCCAGTACTTC

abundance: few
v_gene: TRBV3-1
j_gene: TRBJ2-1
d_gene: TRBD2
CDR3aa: CASSPYTGTTFEQFF
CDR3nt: TGTGCCAGCAGCCCTTACACCGGGACTACCTTTGAGCAGTTCTTC

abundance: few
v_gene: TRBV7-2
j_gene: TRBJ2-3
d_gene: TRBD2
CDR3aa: CASSLVSGTADTQYF
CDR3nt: TGTGCCAGCAGCTTAGTTAGCGGGACCGCGGATACGCAGTATTTT

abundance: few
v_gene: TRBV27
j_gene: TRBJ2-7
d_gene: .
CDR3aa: CASSVGRRYEQYF
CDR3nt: TGTGCCAGCAGTGTGGGGAGGAGGTACGAGCAGTACTTC

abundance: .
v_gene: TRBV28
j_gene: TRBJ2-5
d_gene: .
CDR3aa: CASSLETQYF
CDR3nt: TGTGCCAGTTCCTTGGAGACCCAGTACTTC

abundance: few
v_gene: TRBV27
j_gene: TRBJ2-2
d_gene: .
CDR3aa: CASSLQVNTGELFF
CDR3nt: TGTGCCAGCAGTTTACAGGTGAACACCGGGGAGCTGTTTTTT

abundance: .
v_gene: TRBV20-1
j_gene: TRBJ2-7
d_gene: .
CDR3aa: CSARGAGAQFYEQYF
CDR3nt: TGCAGTGCCCGGGGGGCGGGCGCCCAATTCTACGAGCAGTACTTC

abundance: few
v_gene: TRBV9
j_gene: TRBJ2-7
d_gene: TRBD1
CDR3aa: CASSGGQPAYEQYF
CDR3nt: TGTGCCAGCAGCGGGGGACAGCCAGCCTACGAGCAGTACTTC

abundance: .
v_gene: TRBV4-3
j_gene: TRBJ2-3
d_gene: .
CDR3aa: CASSQDPVDTQYF
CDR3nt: TGCGCCAGCAGCCAAGATCCGGTCGATACGCAGTATTTT

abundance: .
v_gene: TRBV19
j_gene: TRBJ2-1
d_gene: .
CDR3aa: CASSAGNEQLF
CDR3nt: TGTGCCAGTAGTGCGGGAAATGAGCAGCTCTTC

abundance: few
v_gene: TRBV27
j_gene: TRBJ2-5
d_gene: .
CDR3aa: CASSNRETQYF
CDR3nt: TGTGCCAGCAGCAATAGGGAGACCCAGTACTTC

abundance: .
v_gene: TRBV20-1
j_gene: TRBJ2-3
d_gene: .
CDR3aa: CSAKTSTSVTDTQYF
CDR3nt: TGCAGTGCTAAGACTAGTACGTCGGTCACAGATACGCAGTATTTT

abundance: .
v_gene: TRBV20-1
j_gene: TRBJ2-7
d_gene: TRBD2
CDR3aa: CSLPAGEEYEQYF
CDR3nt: TGCAGTCTTCCCGCGGGAGAGGAATACGAGCAGTACTTC

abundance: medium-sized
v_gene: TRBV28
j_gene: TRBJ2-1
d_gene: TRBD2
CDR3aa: CASSGTSSYNEQFF
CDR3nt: TGTGCCAGCAGCGGGACTAGCAGCTACAATGAGCAGTTCTTC

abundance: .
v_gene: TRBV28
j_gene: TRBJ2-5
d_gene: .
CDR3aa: CASSDRDAGKETQYF
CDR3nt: TGTGCCAGCAGCGACCGGGACGCAGGAAAAGAGACCCAGTACTTC

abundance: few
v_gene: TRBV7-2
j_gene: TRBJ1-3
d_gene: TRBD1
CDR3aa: CATPTGIGNTIYF
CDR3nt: TGTGCCACACCGACAGGGATTGGAAACACCATATATTTT

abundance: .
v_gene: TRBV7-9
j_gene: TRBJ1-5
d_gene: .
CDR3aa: CASSLPGPNQPQHF
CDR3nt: TGTGCCAGCAGCTTACCGGGTCCCAATCAGCCCCAGCATTTT

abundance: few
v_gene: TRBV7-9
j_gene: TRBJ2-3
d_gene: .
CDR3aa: CASSLGFGSETDTQYF
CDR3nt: TGTGCCAGCAGCTTAGGGTTCGGGAGCGAGACAGATACGCAGTATTTT

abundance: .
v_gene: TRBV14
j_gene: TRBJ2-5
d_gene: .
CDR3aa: CASSQWSLETQYF
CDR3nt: TGTGCCAGCAGCCAATGGTCGTTGGAGACCCAGTACTTC

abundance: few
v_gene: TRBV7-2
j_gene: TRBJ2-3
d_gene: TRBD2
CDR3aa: CASSLVDGRSLDTQYF
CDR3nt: TGTGCCAGCAGCTTAGTGGACGGGAGGTCTCTAGATACGCAGTATTTT

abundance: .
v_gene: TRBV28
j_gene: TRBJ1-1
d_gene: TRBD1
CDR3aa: CASMDRGRYTEAFF
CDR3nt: TGTGCCAGCATGGACAGGGGGCGTTACACTGAAGCTTTCTTT

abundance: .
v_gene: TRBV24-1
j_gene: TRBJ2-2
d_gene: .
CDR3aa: CATSGQENTGELFF
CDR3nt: TGTGCCACCAGTGGGCAGGAGAACACCGGGGAGCTGTTTTTT

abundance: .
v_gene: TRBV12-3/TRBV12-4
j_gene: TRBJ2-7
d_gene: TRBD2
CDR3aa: CASSFSGESYEQYF
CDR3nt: TGTGCCAGCAGTTTTAGCGGGGAATCCTACGAGCAGTACTTC

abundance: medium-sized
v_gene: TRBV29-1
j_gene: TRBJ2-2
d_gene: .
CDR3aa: CSVASLNTGELFF
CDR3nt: TGCAGCGTCGCTTCTTTGAACACCGGGGAGCTGTTTTTT

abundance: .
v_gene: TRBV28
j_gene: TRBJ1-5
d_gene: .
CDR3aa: CASSFTGRSNQPQHF
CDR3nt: TGTGCCAGCAGTTTTACCGGGAGGAGCAATCAGCCCCAGCATTTT

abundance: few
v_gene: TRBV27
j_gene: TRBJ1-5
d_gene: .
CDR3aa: CASSFMGGGNQPQHF
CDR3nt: TGTGCCAGCAGTTTTATGGGTGGTGGCAATCAGCCCCAGCATTTT

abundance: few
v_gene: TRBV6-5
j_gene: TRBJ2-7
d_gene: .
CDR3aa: CASSSLLVYEQYF
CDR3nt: TGTGCCAGCAGTTCCCTACTGGTCTACGAGCAGTACTTC

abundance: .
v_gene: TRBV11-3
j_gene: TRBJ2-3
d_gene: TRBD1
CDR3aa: CASSLGPGQDTDTQYF
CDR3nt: TGTGCCAGCAGCTTAGGACCGGGACAGGACACAGATACGCAGTATTTT

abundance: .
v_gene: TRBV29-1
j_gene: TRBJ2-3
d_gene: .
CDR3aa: CSAVWAGDSDTQFF
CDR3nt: TGCAGCGCCGTCTGGGCAGGTGACTCAGATACGCAGTTTTTT

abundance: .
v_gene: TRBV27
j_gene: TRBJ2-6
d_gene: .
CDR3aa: CASSSRVSGANVLTF
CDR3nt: TGTGCCAGCAGTTCCAGGGTGTCTGGGGCCAACGTCCTGACTTTC

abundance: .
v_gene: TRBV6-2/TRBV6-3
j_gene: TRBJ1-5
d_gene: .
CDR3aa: CASSPGSQPQHF
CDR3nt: TGTGCCAGCAGCCCGGGGTCTCAGCCCCAGCATTTT

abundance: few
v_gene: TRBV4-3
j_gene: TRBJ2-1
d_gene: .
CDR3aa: CASSQEQISYNEQFF
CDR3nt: TGCGCCAGCAGCCAAGAACAGATCTCCTACAATGAGCAGTTCTTC